This T cell receptor beta chain is from a study of blood T cell repertoires in COVID-19. Across the study: Some COVID-19 samples were acute and others convalescent; all came from the United States, Italy and Spain. PBMCs, B-cell-depleted T cells, or T cells provided the cDNA or gDNA that made up the material.

Trimming took 5 bases from V and 8 from J, leaving 19 bases between them. The CDR3 consists of 15 residues. Germline V CDR1 and CDR2: SEHNR, FQNEAQ (reference sequence). Authors' methods: Amplifying reference gene primers gave estimates of nucleated cell counts. Profiled with immunoSEQ multiplex PCR; TCRdb holds only in-frame clones, not every one. Clone size and V and J calls were adopted from that table, with D and trimming inferred from the DNA. The sample contains roughly 100,000 clones, 85% of which appear only once. V gene TRBV7-9 combines with J gene TRBJ2-1; weak D call: TRBD2 (6 bases). The sequenced sample was peripheral blood. The TCR comes from a human donor in a cohort sampled during active COVID-19. CDR3 protein: CASSQWNGGGDEQFF. The CDR3 DNA sequence: TGTGCCAGCAGCCAGTGGAACGGGGGTGGGGATGAGCAGTTCTTC. Full variable domain (outside the CDR3, taken from reference TRBV7-9 and TRBJ2-1): DTGVSQNPRHKITKRGQNVTFRCDPISEHNRLYWYRQTLGQGPEFLTYFQNEAQLEKSRLLSDRFSAERPKGSFSTLEIQRTEQGDSAMYLCASSQWNGGGDEQFFGPGTRLTVL.